This T cell receptor beta chain was sequenced for a study of blood T cell repertoires in COVID-19. Study in general: The samples span acute and convalescent COVID-19 from the United States, Italy and Spain.

Trimming left V 6 bases short and J 1 base short, with 13 bases between. The CDR3 is 15 residues long. The germline V gene has CDR1 SGHAT and CDR2 FQNNGV. As processed by the authors: Estimation of nucleated cell counts relied on the amplification of reference gene primers. Only in-frame clones appear in the TCRdb table, and some are missing; sequencing was by immunoSEQ multiplex PCR. V, J and clone size derive from that table, while D and trimming were established from the DNA sequence. Here the sample spans about 30,000 clones, 85% being singletons. The sequenced material came from peripheral blood. The origin of this receptor is a man aged 55-75 years with active COVID-19. V gene TRBV11-2 combines with J gene TRBJ2-1; D perhaps matches TRBD2 (6 bases). This chain's CDR3 is CASSSRGSSYNEQFF. In nucleotides, the CDR3 is TGTGCCAGCAGTTCTCGGGGGAGTTCCTACAATGAGCAGTTCTTC.